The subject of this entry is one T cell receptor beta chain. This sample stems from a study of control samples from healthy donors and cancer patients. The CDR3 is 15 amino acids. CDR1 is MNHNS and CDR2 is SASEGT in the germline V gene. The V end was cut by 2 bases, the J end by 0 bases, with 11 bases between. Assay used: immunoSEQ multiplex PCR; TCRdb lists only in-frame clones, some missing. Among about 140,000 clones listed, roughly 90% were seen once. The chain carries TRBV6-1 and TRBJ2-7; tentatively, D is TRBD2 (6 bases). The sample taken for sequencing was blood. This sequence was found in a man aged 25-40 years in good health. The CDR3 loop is CASSEKDGSSYEQYF. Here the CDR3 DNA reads TGTGCCAGCAGTGAAAAAGACGGGAGCTCCTACGAGCAGTACTTC.